Included here is one T cell receptor (beta chain) sequence, with context. This sample is drawn from a study of cytomegalovirus exposure and HLA in healthy donors. This table comes from immunoSEQ multiplex PCR, and its TCRdb copy is limited to in-frame clones, with some not included. The table lists more than 50,000 clones, roughly 94% of them singletons. The source of this sequence is a man younger than 35 in good health and CMV-seronegative. Source material: PBMCs.

The CDR3 region has the DNA TGCGCCAGCAGCCCCCACGGGAACACTGAAGCTTTCTTT. Translation: CASSPHGNTEAFF. The V call is TRBV5-1, the J call TRBJ1-1; D is uncertain. From germline, CDR1 is SGHRS and CDR2 YFSETQ. Trimming removed 4 bases from V and 1 base from J, with 8 bases in between. The CDR3 runs 13 residues.